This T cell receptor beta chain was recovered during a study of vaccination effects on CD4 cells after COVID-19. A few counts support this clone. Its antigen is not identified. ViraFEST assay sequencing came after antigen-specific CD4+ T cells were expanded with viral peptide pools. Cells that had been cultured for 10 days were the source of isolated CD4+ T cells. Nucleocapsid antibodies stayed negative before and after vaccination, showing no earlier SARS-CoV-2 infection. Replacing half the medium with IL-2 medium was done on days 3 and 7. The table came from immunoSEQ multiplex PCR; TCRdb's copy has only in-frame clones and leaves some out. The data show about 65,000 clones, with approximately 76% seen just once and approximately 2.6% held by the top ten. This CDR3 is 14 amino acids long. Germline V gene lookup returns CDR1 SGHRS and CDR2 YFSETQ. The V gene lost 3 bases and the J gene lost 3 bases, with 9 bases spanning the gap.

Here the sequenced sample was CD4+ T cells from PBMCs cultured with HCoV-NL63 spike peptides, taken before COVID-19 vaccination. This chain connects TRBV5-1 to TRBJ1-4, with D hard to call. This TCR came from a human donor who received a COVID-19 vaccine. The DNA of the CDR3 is TGCGCCAGCAGCTCCGAGGGCTCTAATGAAAAACTGTTTTTT. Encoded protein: CASSSEGSNEKLFF.